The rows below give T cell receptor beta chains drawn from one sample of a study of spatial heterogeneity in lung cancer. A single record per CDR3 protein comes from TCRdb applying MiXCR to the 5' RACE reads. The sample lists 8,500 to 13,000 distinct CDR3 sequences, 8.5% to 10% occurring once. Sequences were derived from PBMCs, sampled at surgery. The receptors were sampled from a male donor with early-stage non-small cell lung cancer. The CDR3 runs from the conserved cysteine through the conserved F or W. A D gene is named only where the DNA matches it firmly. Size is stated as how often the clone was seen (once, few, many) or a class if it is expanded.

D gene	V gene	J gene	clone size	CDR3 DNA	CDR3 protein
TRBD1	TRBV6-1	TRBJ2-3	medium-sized	TGTGCCAGCAGTGAAGCGATGACAGGGACAGATACGCAGTATTTT	CASSEAMTGTDTQYF
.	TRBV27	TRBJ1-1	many	TGTGCCAGCAGTTCACCCTACCGGGACAACACTGAAGCTTTCTTT	CASSSPYRDNTEAFF
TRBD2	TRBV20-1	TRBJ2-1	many	TGCAGTGCCGCCAGCTTGGCGGGGGGCTACAATGAGCAGTTCTTC	CSAASLAGGYNEQFF
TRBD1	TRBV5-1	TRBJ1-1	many	TGCGCCAGCGGACCCAGGGGGGGCCAGGACACTGAAGCTTTCTTT	CASGPRGGQDTEAFF
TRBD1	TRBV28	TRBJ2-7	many	TGTGCCAGCAGTCAAGACAGGGTGAGAGGGCAGTACTTC	CASSQDRVRGQYF
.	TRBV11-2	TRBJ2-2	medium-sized	TGTGCCAGCAGCCCCGCGACACCGAACACCGGGGAGCTGTTTTTT	CASSPATPNTGELFF
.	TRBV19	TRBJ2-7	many	TGTGCCAGTAGTATTAATATGGCGGACGAGCAGTACTTC	CASSINMADEQYF
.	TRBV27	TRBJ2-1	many	TGTGCCAGCAGTTTAAGGGCCATTGATGAGCAGTTCTTC	CASSLRAIDEQFF
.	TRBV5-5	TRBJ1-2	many	TGTGCCAGCAGCTTGGCCGTAGGGCAGTCCGGCTACACCTTC	CASSLAVGQSGYTF
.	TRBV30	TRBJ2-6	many	TGTGCCTGGAATCCCTTCTCTGGGGCCAACGTCCTGACTTTC	CAWNPFSGANVLTF
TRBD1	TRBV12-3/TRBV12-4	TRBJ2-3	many	TGTGCCAGCAGCAACGGACAGGGTGACGCAGATACGCAGTATTTT	CASSNGQGDADTQYF
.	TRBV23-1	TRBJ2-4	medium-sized	TGCGCCAGCACTTGGGAAAAAAACATTCAGTACTTC	CASTWEKNIQYF